This note documents a single TCR beta chain sequence. Its antigen remains unidentified. The data are from a study of CD4+ T cells in melanoma. Clones were read by immunoSEQ multiplex PCR, and TCRdb kept only the in-frame ones, dropping some. The sample carries some 120,000 clones, 92% recorded once. Study-level results: Diverse differentiation states were reported for melanoma neoantigen-specific CD4+ T cells. CD8+ T cell, macrophage and B cell function reportedly correlated with neoantigen-specific CD4+ T cells.

The germline CDR1 and CDR2 sequences are SGHRS and YFSETQ. CDR3 length: 15 amino acids. V gave up 4 bases and J gave up 0 bases; unmatched junction bases: 7. The sequencing input was peripheral blood. The TCR comes from a human donor with melanoma. This sequence joins TRBV5-1 and TRBJ2-7; 7 positions agree with TRBD2. CDR3 amino acids: CASSPWGGSSYEQYF. CDR3 nucleotides: TGCGCCAGCAGCCCGTGGGGCGGGAGCTCCTACGAGCAGTACTTC. The whole variable domain, filled in from reference TRBV5-1 and TRBJ2-7, reads KAGVTQTPRYLIKTRGQQVTLSCSPISGHRSVSWYQQTPGQGLQFLFEYFSETQRNKGNFPGRFSGRQFSNSRSEMNVSTLELGDSALYLCASSPWGGSSYEQYFGPGTRLTVT.